Each of the 22 T cell receptor beta chains below was sequenced from the same sample in a study of early T cells in non-severe SARS-CoV-2 infection. TCRdb itself ran the 5' RACE reads through MiXCR, one entry per CDR3 protein. The sample lists roughly 55,000 distinct CDR3 sequences; 5.5% to 7.5% were seen once. The sample was whole blood. The source is an adult who was a healthcare worker with PCR-confirmed SARS-CoV-2 infection or an uninfected control (not recorded which).

This clonotype was seen a handful of times. The chain employs TRBV6-2 or TRBV6-3 and TRBJ1-2, with D unclear. The V and J ends lost 2 bases and 4 bases respectively, with 8 bases between them. The CDR3 runs 13 residues. Germline CDR1 MNHEY, CDR2 SVGEGT. Here the CDR3 DNA reads TGTGCCAGCAGTTACGCTGCGGCCTATGGCTACACCTTC. Protein: CASSYAAAYGYTF.

In this sample, this clonotype turned up many times. V is TRBV10-3 and J is TRBJ1-1, with D possibly matching TRBD1 (5 bases). V lost 2 bases, J lost 4 bases, and 17 bases lay in between. Germline V gives CDR1 ENHRY, CDR2 SYGVKD. This CDR3 has 16 residues. The CDR3 is CAISEKAGATGTEAFF. The CDR3 bases are TGTGCCATCAGTGAGAAGGCCGGGGCCACGGGCACTGAAGCTTTCTTT.

There are many counts of this clonotype. This chain links TRBV20-1 with TRBJ1-1; D unclear. CDR1 is DFQATT, CDR2 SNEGSKA, per germline (reference sequence). V shed 0 bases and J shed 0 bases, with 8 bases lying between them. The CDR3 runs 14 residues. The CDR3 nucleotides read TGCAGTGCTAGAGATCCCTCAATGAACACTGAAGCTTTCTTT. This translates into CSARDPSMNTEAFF.

This clonotype was detected only a few times. V is TRBV5-1 and J is TRBJ2-2; D remains unclear. Trimming removed 2 bases at V and 6 bases at J, with 8 bases between. The germline V gene has CDR1 SGHRS and CDR2 YFSETQ. This CDR3 spans 13 amino acids. This CDR3 reads CASSFAVAGELFF. CDR3 in DNA: TGCGCCAGCAGCTTCGCAGTCGCCGGGGAGCTGTTTTTT.

There are a few counts of this clonotype. The J gene is TRBJ2-3, the V gene TRBV3-1, with 7 bases that match TRBD2. Germline CDR1 reads LGHDT; CDR2 reads YNNKEL (reference sequence). The CDR3 runs to 17 residues. Unmatched junction bases numbered 8, after V lost 0 bases and J lost 2 bases. The CDR3 region is CASSQDLTSGTTDTQYF. DNA for the CDR3: TGTGCCAGCAGCCAAGATCTTACCAGCGGGACCACAGATACGCAGTATTTT.

This clonotype was seen at least ten times. CDR3 region: CASSLGYVSYEQYF. The CDR3 DNA reads TGCGCCAGCAGCTTGGGTTACGTCTCTTACGAGCAGTACTTC. This rearrangement joins TRBV5-1 to TRBJ2-7; no definite D call. Trimming left V 0 bases short and J 4 bases short, with 11 bases between. The CDR3 consists of 14 residues. The germline V gene encodes CDR1 SGHRS and CDR2 YFSETQ.

This clonotype was seen a handful of times. This chain joins TRBV5-1 and TRBJ2-2, with D unclear. Trimming shortened V by 2 bases and J by 7 bases, and 12 bases separated the two germline ends. The CDR3 loop spans 14 amino acids. Germline-derived CDR1 and CDR2 are SGHRS and YFSETQ. The CDR3 nucleotides read TGCGCCAGCAGCTTACGGAATCAAAACGGGGAGCTGTTTTTT. Encoded protein: CASSLRNQNGELFF.

This clonotype has a count of ten or more. The rearrangement joins TRBV7-8 to TRBJ1-5; 8 nucleotides align to TRBD1. J was trimmed by 10 bases and V by 7 bases; bases with no gene match: 12. The CDR3 spans 14 residues. Germline values: CDR1 SGHVS, CDR2 FQNEAQ. The DNA of the CDR3 is TGTGCCAGCATCCTCGACAGGGGTTATGGACCCCAGCATTTT. Amino acid sequence: CASILDRGYGPQHF.

The chain employs TRBV7-9 and TRBJ2-1, with 9 bases lining up with TRBD2. Germline assignment: CDR1 SEHNR and CDR2 FQNEAQ (reference sequence). This CDR3 is built from 17 residues. The J segment lost 3 bases and the V segment lost 4 bases, leaving 10 bases of the junction unmatched. DNA of the CDR3: TGTGCCAGCAGCTCAAGCCTGACTAGCGGACTCTACAATGAGCAGTTCTTC. Amino acids: CASSSSLTSGLYNEQFF.

This clonotype was seen repeatedly, ten times or more. The V call is TRBV20-1, the J call TRBJ1-5; D is uncertain. The germline V and J ends were trimmed by 3 bases and 7 bases, with 13 bases remaining between them. CDR1 is DFQATT and CDR2 is SNEGSKA in the germline V gene (reference sequence). This CDR3 contains 13 residues. The CDR3 nucleotides are TGCAGTGCTAGGCTCGATCACGGGCAGCCCCAGCATTTT. Encoded protein: CSARLDHGQPQHF.

This clonotype was detected many times. The chain has TRBV11-2 and TRBJ2-7; no definite D call. This CDR3 is 13 amino acids long. Germline CDR1 SGHAT, CDR2 FQNNGV. V gave up 2 bases and J gave up 5 bases, with 10 bases separating them. The CDR3 region has the DNA TGTGCCAGCAGCTTATCCCGCCGAGACGAGCAGTACTTC. It is translated as CASSLSRRDEQYF.

V gene TRBV25-1 combines with J gene TRBJ2-2; 7 bases are a match to TRBD2. Germline CDR1 MGHDK, CDR2 SYGVNS. The V gene end was trimmed by 4 bases and the J gene end by 3 bases; junction bases not matched to a gene: 5. The CDR3 has 15 residues. The CDR3 nucleotides read TGTGCCAGCAGTGGAAGCGGGGTGGACACCGGGGAGCTGTTTTTT. As protein: CASSGSGVDTGELFF.

The sample holds a few counts of this clonotype. The CDR3 loop is CAIRPGTDDNEQFF. The CDR3 DNA sequence: TGTGCCATCAGACCCGGGACAGACGACAATGAGCAGTTCTTC. The chain joins TRBV10-3 to TRBJ2-1; 7 bases are shared with TRBD1. Germline lookup yields CDR1 ENHRY and CDR2 SYGVKD. CDR3 size: 14 residues. V was pared by 6 bases and J by 5 bases, with 7 bases of the junction left unmatched.

This clonotype was seen more than once but under ten times. The gene calls are TRBV7-9 and TRBJ2-2; the D gene is possibly TRBD1 (5 bases). Germline V CDR1 and CDR2: SEHNR, FQNEAQ (reference sequence). CDR3 length: 15 residues. The V end was cut by 3 bases, the J end by 0 bases, with 8 bases between. The CDR3 region is CASSLTAANTGELFF. The CDR3 DNA is TGTGCCAGCAGCTTGACAGCAGCGAACACCGGGGAGCTGTTTTTT.

This clonotype was counted only a few times. The chain couples TRBV9 to TRBJ2-7; 13 bases line up with TRBD2. The V gene end was trimmed by 3 bases and the J gene end by 2 bases; junction bases not matched to a gene: 5. Germline V gene sequence: CDR1 SGDLS, CDR2 YYNGEE. The CDR3 is 16 residues long. CDR3 protein: CASSAGLAGFAYEQYF. The CDR3 DNA reads as TGTGCCAGCAGCGCGGGACTAGCGGGGTTTGCCTACGAGCAGTACTTC. Complete variable domain (other parts from reference TRBV9 and TRBJ2-7): DSGVTQTPKHLITATGQRVTLRCSPRSGDLSVYWYQQSLDQGLQFLIQYYNGEERAKGNILERFSAQQFPDLHSELNLSSLELGDSALYFCASSAGLAGFAYEQYFGPGTRLTVT.

This clonotype came up many times. The V and J genes are TRBV20-1 and TRBJ2-5; 7 bases map to TRBD1. Germline V CDR1 and CDR2: DFQATT, SNEGSKA (reference sequence). The CDR3 is 13 amino acids. V lost 3 bases to trimming and J lost 5 bases; unmatched junction nucleotides: 6. This CDR3 is CSASDRVGETQYF. The CDR3 bases are TGCAGTGCTAGTGACAGGGTCGGTGAGACCCAGTACTTC.

This chain joins TRBV20-1 and TRBJ2-7; tentatively, D is TRBD2 (6 bases). The V and J ends lost 1 base and 7 bases respectively, with 17 bases between them. The CDR3 consists of 14 residues. Germline lookup yields CDR1 DFQATT and CDR2 SNEGSKA (reference sequence). The CDR3 here is CSARASGTSSEQYF. The DNA for the CDR3 is TGCAGTGCTAGAGCCTCCGGGACTTCGAGTGAGCAGTACTTC.

This clonotype was seen a handful of times. V and J are TRBV28 and TRBJ2-3; 9 positions match TRBD1. The germline CDR1 and CDR2 sequences are MDHEN and SYDVKM. This CDR3 has 15 amino acids. Trimming removed 5 bases from V and 4 bases from J; junction bases left unmatched: 7. CDR3 coding DNA: TGTGCCAGCAGTGGGGGCCGGGACAGGGCAGATACGCAGTATTTT. It specifies CASSGGRDRADTQYF.

This clonotype showed up just a few times. The rearrangement joins TRBV20-1 to TRBJ2-3; TRBD2 matches at 10 bases. This CDR3 has 17 amino acids. With 3 bases clipped from V and 4 bases from J, the junction kept 13 bases outside the gene matches. Looked up from germline, CDR1 is DFQATT and CDR2 is SNEGSKA (reference sequence). CDR3 sequence reads: CSASSPGSGGAPDTQYF. The CDR3 bases are TGCAGTGCTAGTTCGCCGGGCAGCGGGGGGGCCCCAGATACGCAGTATTTT.

To note about this clonotype: Just one base apart from a much larger clone, this may be a read error. V usage is TRBV12-3 or TRBV12-4 and J usage is TRBJ2-3, with D possibly being TRBD2 (7 bases). Trimming pared 5 bases from V and 2 bases from J, leaving 20 bases between. The length of the CDR3 is 17 residues. The CDR3 DNA is TGTGCCAGCAGTACCCACGGGCCGGGGGGCCCCACAGATACGCAGTATTTT. Protein sequence: CASSTHGPGGPTDTQYF.

CDR3 in amino acids: CASSLARGRVAFF. The CDR3 coding sequence is TGTGCCAGCAGCTTAGCGCGGGGGAGAGTAGCTTTCTTT. The V call is TRBV7-2, the J call TRBJ1-1; D may be TRBD1 (5 bases). CDR1 is SGHTA, CDR2 FQGNSA, per germline. Trimming left V 0 bases short and J 10 bases short, with 12 bases between. This CDR3 is 13 amino acids long.

This clonotype was counted a few times. J is TRBJ2-7 and V is TRBV7-8, with 8 bases matching TRBD1. Per germline, CDR1 SGHVS and CDR2 FQNEAQ. The J segment lost 2 bases and the V segment lost 2 bases, leaving 17 bases of the junction unmatched. The CDR3 runs 19 residues. In DNA, the CDR3 is TGTGCCAGCAGCTTACAGTCAGGGGGCGCCGTAGTACGACCCTACGAGCAGTACTTC. It encodes CASSLQSGGAVVRPYEQYF.